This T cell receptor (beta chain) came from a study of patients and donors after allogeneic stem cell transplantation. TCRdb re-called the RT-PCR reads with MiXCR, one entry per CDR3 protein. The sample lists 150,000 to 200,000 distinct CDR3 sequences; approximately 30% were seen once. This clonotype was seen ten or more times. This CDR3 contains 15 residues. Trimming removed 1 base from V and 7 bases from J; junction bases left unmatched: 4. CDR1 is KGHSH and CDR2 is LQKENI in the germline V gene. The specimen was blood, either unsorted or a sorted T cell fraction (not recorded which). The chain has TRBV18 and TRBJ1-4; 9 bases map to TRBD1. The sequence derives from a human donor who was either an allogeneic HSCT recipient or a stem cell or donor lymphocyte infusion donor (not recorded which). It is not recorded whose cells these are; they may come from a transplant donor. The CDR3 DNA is TGTGCCAGCTCACCACGAACAGGGGGCGGTGAAAAACTGTTTTTT. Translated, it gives CASSPRTGGGEKLFF.